This is a list of T cell receptor beta chains from one sample in a study of cytomegalovirus exposure and HLA in healthy donors. Data came from immunoSEQ multiplex PCR; TCRdb stores just in-frame clones and leaves some out. The sample shows around 110,000 clones, 75% to 85% of them seen only once. The sample taken for sequencing was PBMCs. The receptors here all came from a young man in good health and CMV-seropositive. The CDR3 runs from the conserved cysteine through the conserved F or W. D genes are given only for firm matches. Not all rows give a size; the values are once, few, many and, for expanded clones, a class.

v_gene: TRBV12-5; abundance: once; d_gene: -; CDR3aa: CASGSSPGLGNTEAFF
v_gene: TRBV7-2; abundance: -; d_gene: TRBD1; CDR3aa: CASSPRQGPYEQYF
v_gene: TRBV5-1; abundance: once; d_gene: TRBD1; CDR3aa: CASSLVPTRWTGGSGYTF
v_gene: TRBV5-4; abundance: -; d_gene: -; CDR3aa: CASSLATNPEDTQYF
v_gene: TRBV9; abundance: -; d_gene: -; CDR3aa: CASSPGGGRPQHF
v_gene: TRBV5-6; abundance: -; d_gene: -; CDR3aa: CASSLLGSVETQYF
v_gene: TRBV5-1; abundance: -; d_gene: TRBD1; CDR3aa: CASSLNRQGSSTNEKLFF
v_gene: TRBV6-1; abundance: once; d_gene: -; CDR3aa: CATRPGGASYGYTF
v_gene: TRBV10-3; abundance: -; d_gene: TRBD1; CDR3aa: CAITLRDRAGEQYF
v_gene: TRBV30; abundance: -; d_gene: TRBD1; CDR3aa: CAWKAGTGVEKLFF
v_gene: TRBV10-3; abundance: few; d_gene: TRBD2; CDR3aa: CAIRSSGINTGELFF
v_gene: TRBV9; abundance: -; d_gene: -; CDR3aa: CASSVGGVPETQYF
v_gene: TRBV27; abundance: -; d_gene: TRBD1; CDR3aa: CASSLFPGQGSYNEQFF
v_gene: TRBV28; abundance: -; d_gene: -; CDR3aa: CASSLGRWGSYEQYF
v_gene: TRBV28; abundance: -; d_gene: TRBD1; CDR3aa: CASRTTGGGLSGYGYTF
v_gene: TRBV4-1; abundance: few; d_gene: TRBD1; CDR3aa: CASSQEPGQLNTEAFF
v_gene: TRBV19; abundance: -; d_gene: -; CDR3aa: CASSPRWYYGYTF
v_gene: TRBV15; abundance: -; d_gene: -; CDR3aa: CATSRYGGRENTIYF
v_gene: TRBV7-3; abundance: -; d_gene: -; CDR3aa: CASSLTYRGGELFF
v_gene: TRBV6-5; abundance: -; d_gene: TRBD1; CDR3aa: CASSIIRGSTEAFF
v_gene: TRBV11-1; abundance: -; d_gene: -; CDR3aa: CASSSYGGTYNEQFF
v_gene: TRBV4-3; abundance: -; d_gene: -; CDR3aa: CASSQRDFQETQYF
v_gene: TRBV19; abundance: few; d_gene: -; CDR3aa: CASSIRAGYSYEQYF
v_gene: TRBV7-8; abundance: -; d_gene: -; CDR3aa: CASSLARQKSSYNEQFF
v_gene: TRBV4-3; abundance: few; d_gene: -; CDR3aa: CASSQDRPGSELAYEQYF
v_gene: TRBV4-1; abundance: few; d_gene: TRBD1; CDR3aa: CASSPNSQAGGFTGVETQYF
v_gene: TRBV7-2; abundance: -; d_gene: TRBD1; CDR3aa: CASSLGPRGDLGGYTF
v_gene: TRBV7-8; abundance: once; d_gene: TRBD2; CDR3aa: CASSLERGGRNTEQFF